The clone carrying this T cell receptor (beta chain) showed up many times. What it recognizes is unknown. The data were obtained in a study of blood T cells in healthy people across ages. Whole-study context: Per two T cells, template switching captured roughly one barcoded beta molecule.

The CDR3 is 16 residues long. The germline gives CDR1 DFQATT, CDR2 SNEGSKA (reference sequence). V lost 0 bases to trimming and J lost 2 bases; unmatched junction nucleotides: 9. Then a second PCR, running roughly 7 to 12 cycles, was carried out with a sample-barcoded 5' primer and a J-beta primer mix. One entry per CDR3 protein, called by TCRdb with MiXCR from the 5' RACE reads. The profile shows some 790,000 distinct CDR3 sequences, around 30% of them singletons. The study, taken as a whole, reports: Diversity estimates from one million T cells were considered underestimates. Since the PBMCs were unsorted, naive and antigen-experienced cells could not be conclusively compared.

The sequence derives from an elderly woman in good health. The J gene is TRBJ2-7, the V gene TRBV20-1; 8 nucleotides agree with TRBD1. The sequenced sample consisted of blood. The CDR3 DNA reads as TGCAGTGCTAGAGATAAGGGGGACAGGTGGACCTACGAGCAGTACTTC. Translated, it gives CSARDKGDRWTYEQYF.